This T cell receptor beta chain is from a study of T cells in localized non-small cell lung cancer. The CDR3 has 14 amino acids. The V end was cut by 5 bases, the J end by 7 bases, with 18 bases between. Germline-derived CDR1 and CDR2 are SGHVS and FNYEAQ. The repertoire was sequenced with immunoSEQ multiplex PCR; TCRdb's copy has only in-frame clones and lacks some. The data contain tens of thousands of clones, about nine tenths of them singletons. The receptor comes from a male donor at least 60 years old with stage II lung adenocarcinoma. The chain recombines TRBV7-6 with TRBJ2-7; D unresolved. The sample here was peripheral blood mononuclear cells, taken before any cancer treatment. The chain's CDR3 is CASSLNQVVGEQYF. CDR3 coding DNA: TGTGCCAGCAGCCTTAATCAGGTCGTGGGGGAGCAGTACTTC.